This TCR beta chain appears in the sequencing data of a study of T-cell reconstitution after alpha-beta-depleted transplantation in children. TCRbeta library construction was performed incorporating unique molecular identifiers. TCRdb used MiXCR to reprocess the PCR reads, holding one entry per CDR3 protein. The sample has a few hundred thousand distinct CDR3 sequences, around 13% seen once. Sequenced here: PBMCs from the stem cell graft donor, sampled from the stem cell graft. The origin of this receptor is a human donor who donated a stem cell graft to a child with combined immunodeficiency.

CDR3 sequence reads: CASGGGAYGYTF. CDR3 bases: TGTGCCTCCGGCGGGGGGGCCTATGGCTACACCTTC. The chain is built from TRBV7-9 and TRBJ1-2; D is possibly TRBD1 (6 bases). With 11 bases removed from V and 4 bases from J, the gap between germline ends came to 14 bases. From germline, CDR1 is SEHNR and CDR2 FQNEAQ (reference sequence). The CDR3 is 12 amino acids.